The rows below give T cell receptor beta chains drawn from one sample of a study of T cell changes during pregnancy in multiple sclerosis. The assay was immunoSEQ multiplex PCR, and TCRdb's table has in-frame clones only and misses some. This sample has around 52,000 clones, with approximately 90% found just once. Source: CD4+ T cells from peripheral blood mononuclear cells, taken in the second trimester of pregnancy. These receptors all stem from a female donor with multiple sclerosis, enrolled in a pregnancy study. The CDR3 runs from the conserved cysteine through the conserved F or W. Fields, in order: V gene, clone size, D gene, J gene, CDR3 DNA, CDR3 protein. A D gene is named only where the DNA matches it firmly. Size tells how often a clone was seen (once, few, many) or the class of an expanded clone, and some rows leave it out.

>TRBV7-9|NA|NA|TRBJ1-5
TGTGCCAGCAGCTGGGGACTTCATCAGCCCCAGCATTTT
CASSWGLHQPQHF
>TRBV27|NA|TRBD1|TRBJ2-1
TGTGCCAGCAGTTTAGGGCAGGGGGTGCCAAATGAGCAGTTCTTC
CASSLGQGVPNEQFF
>TRBV14|NA|NA|TRBJ1-6
TGTGCCAGCAGCTTAGGCGGCGGGGGCAGAAATAATTCACCCCTCCACTTT
CASSLGGGGRNNSPLHF
>TRBV7-9|NA|NA|TRBJ2-7
TGTGCCAGCAGCCCGTATCTATACGGGGGGCGCGACGAGCAGTACTTC
CASSPYLYGGRDEQYF
>TRBV5-1|NA|NA|TRBJ2-4
TGCGCCAGCAGCTTGTCGGGGGGCGCAGCCAAAAACATTCAGTACTTC
CASSLSGGAAKNIQYF
>TRBV2|NA|TRBD2|TRBJ2-7
TGTGCCAGCAGTGGAGGAGGACTAGCGGCCTCAAACTTC
CASSGGGLAASNF
>TRBV30|NA|TRBD1|TRBJ1-4
TGTGCCTGGAGCCCCAGGGGGCGCGGTGAAAAACTGTTTTTT
CAWSPRGRGEKLFF
>TRBV7-9|NA|NA|TRBJ1-4
TGTGCCAGCAGCCGGACTAATGAAAAACTGTTTTTT
CASSRTNEKLFF
>TRBV11-3|few|NA|TRBJ2-2
TGTGCCAGCAGCGCGGATAGCTGGTTAACGAACACCGGGGAGCTGTTTTTT
CASSADSWLTNTGELFF
>TRBV30|NA|NA|TRBJ1-2
TGTGCCTGGAGTGTTGGGAGAAACTATGGCTACACCTTC
CAWSVGRNYGYTF
>TRBV5-1|once|TRBD1|TRBJ1-1
TGCGCCAGCACCCCGGAGGGGGCGAGAGGGGCAGGGAGGACTGAAGCTTTCTTT
CASTPEGARGAGRTEAFF
>TRBV18|NA|TRBD2|TRBJ2-1
TGTGCCAGCTCACCTGTTAGCGGGACCTACAATGAGCAGTTCTTC
CASSPVSGTYNEQFF
>TRBV9|NA|NA|TRBJ1-2
TGTGCCAGCAGCTCAGGATGGACAGCCGATGGCTACACCTTC
CASSSGWTADGYTF
>TRBV7-2|once|NA|TRBJ1-5
TGTGCCAGCAGCCTGGAGGGAGGTCGCAATCAGCCCCAGCATTTT
CASSLEGGRNQPQHF
>TRBV9|NA|NA|TRBJ1-3
TGTGCCAGCAGCGTAGGTGGCAGGGGATATGGAAACACCATATATTTT
CASSVGGRGYGNTIYF
>TRBV27|NA|TRBD1|TRBJ1-1
TGTGCCAGCAAAGAAGGGGGCTTTAACACTGAAGCTTTCTTT
CASKEGGFNTEAFF
>TRBV4-1|NA|NA|TRBJ1-5
TGCGCCAGCAGCCAAGATCCGGCAGGGGTTCAGCCCCAGCATTTT
CASSQDPAGVQPQHF
>TRBV7-2|NA|TRBD2|TRBJ2-3
TGTGCCAGCAGCTTAGGGGCTAGCGGGAGGACAGATACGCAGTATTTT
CASSLGASGRTDTQYF
>TRBV7-9|NA|NA|TRBJ2-7
TGTGCCAGCAGCTTACGGGGGTCCAGCTCCTACGAGCAGTACTTC
CASSLRGSSSYEQYF
>TRBV19|NA|NA|TRBJ1-1
TGTGCCAGTAGTAGCCAGGGGAGCACTGAAGCTTTCTTT
CASSSQGSTEAFF
>TRBV18|NA|TRBD2|TRBJ2-5
TGTGCCAGCTCACCCCTCTTAGCGGGGGCACAAGAGACCCAGTACTTC
CASSPLLAGAQETQYF
>TRBV29-1|NA|NA|TRBJ2-1
TGCAGCGTTGGGAGACAGGCCTACAATGAGCAGTTCTTC
CSVGRQAYNEQFF
>TRBV28|NA|NA|TRBJ1-2
TGTGCCAGCAGCCCACGCCAGGGGCGTCTTAGTGGTGGCTACACCTTC
CASSPRQGRLSGGYTF
>TRBV6-6|NA|TRBD1|TRBJ1-1
TGTGCCAGCAGTTACTCGACAGGGGGCGCTGAAGCTTTCTTT
CASSYSTGGAEAFF
>TRBV5-1|NA|TRBD1|TRBJ2-7
TGCGCCAGCAGCCCCCAGGGACAGGGTGTCTACGAGCAGTACTTC
CASSPQGQGVYEQYF
>TRBV6-1|NA|NA|TRBJ1-5
TGTGCCAGCAGTGAGGCAGGTTGGAATCAGCCCCAGCATTTT
CASSEAGWNQPQHF
>TRBV18|NA|NA|TRBJ1-2
TGTGCCAGCTCCCAAATGGGCTACACCTTC
CASSQMGYTF
>TRBV30|NA|NA|TRBJ2-3
TGTGCCTGGTCCAGGACAGATACGCAGTATTTT
CAWSRTDTQYF
>TRBV28|NA|TRBD1|TRBJ1-5
TGTGCCAGCAGCGCCGGGACAGGGTATCAGCCCCAGCATTTT
CASSAGTGYQPQHF
>TRBV9|NA|NA|TRBJ2-1
TGTGCCAGCAGCCTACTACAGGGAGTACCTTACAATGAGCAGTTCTTC
CASSLLQGVPYNEQFF
>TRBV29-1|few|NA|TRBJ1-1
TGCAGCGTTGCAGGATTTGACACTGAAGCTTTCTTT
CSVAGFDTEAFF
>TRBV21-1|NA|NA|TRBJ2-3
TGTGCCAGCAGCTATTTCACAGGGGGCGCGGGAGATACGCAGTATTTT
CASSYFTGGAGDTQYF
>TRBV18|NA|NA|TRBJ1-2
TGTGCCAGCGCCCCCGTTCGTCCGACTTTTAACTATGGCTACACCTTC
CASAPVRPTFNYGYTF
>TRBV7-8|once|TRBD2|TRBJ2-1
TGTGCCAGCAGCTTAGATGTGCGGGAGATCGGAGGTGAGCAGTTCTTC
CASSLDVREIGGEQFF
>TRBV11-2|NA|TRBD1|TRBJ1-2
TGTGCCAGCAGCCTTGACAGGGGGCAAGGCTACACCTTC
CASSLDRGQGYTF
>TRBV30|few|TRBD1|TRBJ1-1
TGTGCCTGGCAGAAGACAGGGGTCACTGAAGCTTTCTTT
CAWQKTGVTEAFF
>TRBV5-1|NA|TRBD2|TRBJ2-2
TGCGCCAGCAGCTTGTGGCCTAGCGGGAGTCGTAACACCGGGGAGCTGTTTTTT
CASSLWPSGSRNTGELFF
>TRBV28|NA|NA|TRBJ1-4
TGTGCCAGCACTTTATCATCCGGGAATAATGAAAAACTGTTTTTT
CASTLSSGNNEKLFF
>TRBV6-5|NA|NA|TRBJ2-7
TGTGCCAGCAGTTATAGGGGGGAGCAGTACTTC
CASSYRGEQYF
>TRBV6-1|NA|TRBD1|TRBJ2-5
TGTGCCGGGAGTACCGGGACAGGGGGAAAGACCCAGTACTTC
CAGSTGTGGKTQYF
>TRBV11-3|NA|TRBD2|TRBJ2-1
TGTGCCAGCTCGGCGGGGGGATCCTACAATGAGCAGTTCTTC
CASSAGGSYNEQFF
>TRBV5-6|NA|NA|TRBJ1-5
TGTGCCAGCAGCCACTACCGGTTAGACAATCAGCCCCAGCATTTT
CASSHYRLDNQPQHF
>TRBV28|NA|NA|TRBJ1-5
TGTGCCAGCAGGGGGTGGGGGGACGGGAGGGCCCAGCATTTT
CASRGWGDGRAQHF
>TRBV18|NA|NA|TRBJ2-1
TGTGCCAGCTCACCAACGGGAGCAAGCTCCTACAATGAGCAGTTCTTC
CASSPTGASSYNEQFF
>TRBV12-5|NA|NA|TRBJ2-1
TGTGCTAGTGGTCCTGGTAACGGGTTTAGCTCCTACAATGAGCAGTTCTTC
CASGPGNGFSSYNEQFF